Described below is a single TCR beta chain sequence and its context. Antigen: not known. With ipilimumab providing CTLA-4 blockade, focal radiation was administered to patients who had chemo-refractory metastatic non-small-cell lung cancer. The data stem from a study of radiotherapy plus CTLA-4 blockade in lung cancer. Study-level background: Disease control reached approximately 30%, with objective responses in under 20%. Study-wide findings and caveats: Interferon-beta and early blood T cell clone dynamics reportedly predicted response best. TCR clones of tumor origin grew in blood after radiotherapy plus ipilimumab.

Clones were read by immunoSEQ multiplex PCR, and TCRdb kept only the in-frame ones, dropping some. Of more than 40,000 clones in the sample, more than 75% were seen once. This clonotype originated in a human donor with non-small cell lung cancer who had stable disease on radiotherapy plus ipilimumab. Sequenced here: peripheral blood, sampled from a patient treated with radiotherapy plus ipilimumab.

CDR3 DNA sequence: TGTGCCAGCAGCTCTGTCTACGAGCAGTACTTC. This gives the protein CASSSVYEQYF. The chain employs TRBV11-2 and TRBJ2-7; D is ambiguous. The CDR3 covers 11 residues. Germline V lookup: CDR1 SGHAT, CDR2 FQNNGV. V lost 4 bases, J lost 3 bases, and 4 bases lay in between. The whole variable domain, filled in from reference TRBV11-2 and TRBJ2-7, reads EAGVAQSPRYKIIEKRQSVAFWCNPISGHATLYWYQQILGQGPKLLIQFQNNGVVDDSQLPKDRFSAERLKGVDSTLKIQPAKLEDSAVYLCASSSVYEQYFGPGTRLTVT.